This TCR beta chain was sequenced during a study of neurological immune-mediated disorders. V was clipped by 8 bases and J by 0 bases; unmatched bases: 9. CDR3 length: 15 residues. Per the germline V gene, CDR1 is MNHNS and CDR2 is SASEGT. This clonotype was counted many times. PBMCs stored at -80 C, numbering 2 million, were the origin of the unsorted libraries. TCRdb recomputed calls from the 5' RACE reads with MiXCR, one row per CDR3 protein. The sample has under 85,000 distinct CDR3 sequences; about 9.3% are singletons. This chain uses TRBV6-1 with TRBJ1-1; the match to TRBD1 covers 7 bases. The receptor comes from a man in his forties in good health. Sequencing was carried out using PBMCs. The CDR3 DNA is TGTGCCAGCTGGGGCGACAGGGCGATGAACACTGAAGCTTTCTTT. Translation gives CASWGDRAMNTEAFF.